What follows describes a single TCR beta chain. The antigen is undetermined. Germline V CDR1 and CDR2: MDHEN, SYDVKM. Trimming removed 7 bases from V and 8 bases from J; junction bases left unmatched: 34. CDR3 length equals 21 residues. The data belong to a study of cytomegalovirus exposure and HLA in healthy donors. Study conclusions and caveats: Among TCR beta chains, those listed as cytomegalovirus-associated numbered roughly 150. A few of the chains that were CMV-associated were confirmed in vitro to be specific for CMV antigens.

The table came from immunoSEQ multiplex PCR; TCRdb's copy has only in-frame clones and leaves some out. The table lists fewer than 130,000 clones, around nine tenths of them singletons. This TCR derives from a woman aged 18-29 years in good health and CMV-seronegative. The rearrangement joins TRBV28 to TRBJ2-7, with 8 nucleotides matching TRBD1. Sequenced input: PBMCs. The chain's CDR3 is CASTPRTGLEGQTGLGQKQYF. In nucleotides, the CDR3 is TGTGCCAGCACCCCCCGGACAGGGCTGGAGGGTCAGACGGGCTTGGGTCAGAAGCAGTACTTC.